One and the same sample provided the 18 T cell receptor beta chains below, sequenced in a study of blood T cells in healthy people across ages. Through a sample-barcoded 5' primer and a J-beta primer mix, a second PCR was run for roughly 6 to 11 cycles. One entry per CDR3 protein, called by TCRdb with MiXCR from the 5' RACE reads. The sample yields fewer than 900,000 distinct CDR3 sequences, around 34% seen once. The sample taken for sequencing was blood. The receptors originated from a man between 18 and 35 years old in good health.

This clonotype was seen a single time. The chain has TRBV5-5 and TRBJ2-1; D gene ambiguous. V was trimmed by 4 bases and J by 9 bases, leaving 14 bases between them. This CDR3 has 13 amino acids. Germline V gene data show CDR1 as SGHKS and CDR2 as YYEKEE (reference sequence). The CDR3 bases are TGTGCCAGCAGCCTCCGACTCGAATTTGAGCAGTTCTTC. Translating gives CASSLRLEFEQFF.

The chain joins TRBV5-1 to TRBJ2-4, with TRBD2 matching 8 bases. CDR3 length: 17 amino acids. J was trimmed by 0 bases and V by 5 bases; bases with no gene match: 10. Germline V gene data show CDR1 as SGHRS and CDR2 as YFSETQ. The CDR3 reads CASSSTGTSIAKNIQYF. For the CDR3, the DNA is TGCGCCAGCAGTTCGACCGGGACTAGTATAGCCAAAAACATTCAGTACTTC.

This clonotype was seen more than once but under ten times. The chain joins TRBV6-1 to TRBJ2-7; possibly TRBD1 or TRBD2 for D (6 bases each). V was pared by 2 bases and J by 5 bases, with 16 bases between. Germline CDR1 reads MNHNS; CDR2 reads SASEGT. This CDR3 region has 15 residues. CDR3 sequence (DNA): TGTGCCAGCAGTGAACGGGGGCAGGGTCAGAACGAGCAGTACTTC. Translation: CASSERGQGQNEQYF.

The rearrangement uses TRBV20-1 and TRBJ1-6, with D possibly TRBD1 on 5 matching bases. The ends were cut back, 1 base at V and 0 bases at J, with 13 bases in the middle. Germline V gives CDR1 DFQATT, CDR2 SNEGSKA (reference sequence). The CDR3 has 17 amino acids. CDR3 sequence (DNA): TGCAGTGCTAGAGTCAGCAGGGCCGGCTCCTATAATTCACCCCTCCACTTT. This gives the protein CSARVSRAGSYNSPLHF.

This clonotype was detected a few times. Here the CDR3 reads CSALGGRTDTQYF. CDR3 DNA sequence: TGCAGTGCCCTCGGGGGCCGCACAGATACGCAGTATTTT. J is TRBJ2-3 and V is TRBV20-1; D is perhaps TRBD1 or TRBD2 (6 bases each). Trimming cost V 6 bases and J 1 base, with 11 bases left between them. The V gene's germline CDR1 is DFQATT and CDR2 SNEGSKA (reference sequence). The CDR3 loop spans 13 amino acids.

This chain uses TRBV7-9 with TRBJ1-1, with D possibly matching TRBD1 (5 bases). Germline CDR1 reads SEHNR; CDR2 reads FQNEAQ (reference sequence). This CDR3 is 15 amino acids long. V was pared by 0 bases and J by 3 bases, with 11 bases between. CDR3 sequence (DNA): TGTGCCAGCAGCTTAGCGACCGGGGGATACACTGAAGCTTTCTTT. It specifies CASSLATGGYTEAFF.

This chain joins TRBV7-2 and TRBJ2-3, with D possibly called TRBD1 or TRBD2 (5 bases each). Trimming pared 2 bases from V and 9 bases from J, leaving 24 bases between. Per germline, CDR1 SGHTA and CDR2 FQGNSA. The CDR3 is 17 amino acids. The CDR3 loop is CASSLSVVRDAGLTQYF. Here the CDR3 DNA reads TGTGCCAGCAGCTTATCTGTGGTCCGGGACGCGGGTTTGACGCAGTATTTT.

A few counts support this clonotype. This chain connects TRBV12-3 or TRBV12-4 to TRBJ2-5; D is undetermined. The CDR3 extends over 12 amino acids. Trimming pared 6 bases from V and 7 bases from J, leaving 12 bases between. The CDR3 region is CASSPPGPTQYF. CDR3 sequence (DNA): TGTGCCAGCAGCCCTCCGGGTCCGACCCAGTACTTC.

This clonotype showed up many times. The rearrangement uses TRBV6-5 and TRBJ2-5; 11 bases agree with TRBD2. Germline trimming cut 0 bases from V and 2 bases from J; bases unmatched to any gene: 2. The germline CDR1 and CDR2 sequences are MNHEY and SVGAGI. This CDR3 comprises 16 residues. CDR3 protein: CASSYSTSGVQETQYF. CDR3 in DNA: TGTGCCAGCAGTTACTCGACTAGCGGGGTGCAAGAGACCCAGTACTTC.

This clonotype appeared a few times. The chain is built from TRBV4-1 and TRBJ2-7; possibly TRBD1 for D (6 bases). Germline loops: CDR1 MGHRA, CDR2 YSYEKL. V was cut by 1 base and J by 6 bases, with 13 bases left in between. This CDR3 contains 14 residues. The CDR3 DNA reads TGCGCCAGCAGCCAAGGACAGGTCGGATCCGAGCAGTACTTC. Residues: CASSQGQVGSEQYF.

The chain links TRBV6-2 or TRBV6-3 to TRBJ2-1; 10 nucleotides match TRBD2. The germline gives CDR1 MNHEY, CDR2 SVGEGT. With V trimmed by 0 bases and J by 3 bases, 5 bases remained unmatched. This CDR3 has 17 amino acids. In DNA form, the CDR3 reads TGTGCCAGCAGTTACTCCCGGCTAGCGGGGGACTACAATGAGCAGTTCTTC. Its translation: CASSYSRLAGDYNEQFF.

This clonotype was found a few times. The rearrangement joins TRBV20-1 to TRBJ2-4; D perhaps matches TRBD2 (5 bases). V was cut by 3 bases and J by 13 bases, with 13 bases left in between. The CDR3 is 11 amino acids. Germline V gene data show CDR1 as DFQATT and CDR2 as SNEGSKA (reference sequence). CDR3 protein: CSASGVDEQYF. The CDR3 DNA reads as TGCAGTGCTAGCGGGGTAGATGAGCAGTACTTC.

This clonotype was seen more than once but under ten times. V usage is TRBV6-2 or TRBV6-3 and J usage is TRBJ1-4, with D tentatively TRBD1 (6 bases). Trimming pared 6 bases from V and 3 bases from J, leaving 11 bases between. This CDR3 is 14 amino acids long. Germline CDR1 MNHEY, CDR2 SVGEGT. The CDR3 DNA reads TGTGCCAGCAGACGGGGACATCCTAATGAAAAACTGTTTTTT. It translates to CASRRGHPNEKLFF.

This clonotype has a handful of counts. The rearrangement joins TRBV20-1 to TRBJ2-1; D perhaps matches TRBD1 (6 bases). The germline V gene encodes CDR1 DFQATT and CDR2 SNEGSKA (reference sequence). The CDR3 is 22 amino acids. V lost 3 bases and J 5 bases, leaving 38 bases between the germline ends. The CDR3 is CSASSLGVPDIGPWTDNNEQFF. The CDR3 DNA sequence: TGCAGTGCTAGTTCTCTTGGTGTTCCGGATATAGGACCTTGGACAGACAACAATGAGCAGTTCTTC.

This clonotype came up once. CDR3 residues: CSALGGSRTSSGNTIYF. The CDR3 coding sequence is TGCAGTGCTCTAGGTGGTTCTCGGACGAGCTCTGGAAACACCATATATTTT. V and J are TRBV20-1 and TRBJ1-3, with D uncertain. The ends were cut back, 5 bases at V and 0 bases at J, with 20 bases in the middle. The CDR3 spans 17 residues. Germline V CDR1 and CDR2: DFQATT, SNEGSKA (reference sequence).

This clonotype showed up many times. The chain couples TRBV12-3 or TRBV12-4 to TRBJ1-2; TRBD1 might be the D (6 bases). Trimming cost V 7 bases and J 6 bases, with 9 bases left between them. The CDR3 extends over 11 amino acids. The CDR3: CASTGADGYTF. In nucleotides, the CDR3 is TGTGCCAGCACAGGGGCAGATGGCTACACCTTC.

The chain combines TRBV28 with TRBJ2-1, with D tentatively TRBD1 (6 bases). The CDR3 spans 16 residues. Per the germline V gene, CDR1 is MDHEN and CDR2 is SYDVKM. V was cut by 5 bases and J by 10 bases, with 24 bases left in between. In DNA form, the CDR3 reads TGTGCCAGCAGTACAGGGCCAGAACTCGGGGATAAAGAGCAGTTCTTC. Protein product: CASSTGPELGDKEQFF.

Ten or more counts support this clonotype. V gene TRBV7-2 combines with J gene TRBJ2-3; D is undetermined. CDR3 length: 16 residues. Germline V gives CDR1 SGHTA, CDR2 FQGNSA. The V end lost 2 bases, the J end lost 0 bases, and 12 bases lay between the germline ends. The CDR3: CASSLWKGSSTDTQYF. CDR3 coding DNA: TGTGCCAGCAGCTTATGGAAGGGCAGCAGCACAGATACGCAGTATTTT.